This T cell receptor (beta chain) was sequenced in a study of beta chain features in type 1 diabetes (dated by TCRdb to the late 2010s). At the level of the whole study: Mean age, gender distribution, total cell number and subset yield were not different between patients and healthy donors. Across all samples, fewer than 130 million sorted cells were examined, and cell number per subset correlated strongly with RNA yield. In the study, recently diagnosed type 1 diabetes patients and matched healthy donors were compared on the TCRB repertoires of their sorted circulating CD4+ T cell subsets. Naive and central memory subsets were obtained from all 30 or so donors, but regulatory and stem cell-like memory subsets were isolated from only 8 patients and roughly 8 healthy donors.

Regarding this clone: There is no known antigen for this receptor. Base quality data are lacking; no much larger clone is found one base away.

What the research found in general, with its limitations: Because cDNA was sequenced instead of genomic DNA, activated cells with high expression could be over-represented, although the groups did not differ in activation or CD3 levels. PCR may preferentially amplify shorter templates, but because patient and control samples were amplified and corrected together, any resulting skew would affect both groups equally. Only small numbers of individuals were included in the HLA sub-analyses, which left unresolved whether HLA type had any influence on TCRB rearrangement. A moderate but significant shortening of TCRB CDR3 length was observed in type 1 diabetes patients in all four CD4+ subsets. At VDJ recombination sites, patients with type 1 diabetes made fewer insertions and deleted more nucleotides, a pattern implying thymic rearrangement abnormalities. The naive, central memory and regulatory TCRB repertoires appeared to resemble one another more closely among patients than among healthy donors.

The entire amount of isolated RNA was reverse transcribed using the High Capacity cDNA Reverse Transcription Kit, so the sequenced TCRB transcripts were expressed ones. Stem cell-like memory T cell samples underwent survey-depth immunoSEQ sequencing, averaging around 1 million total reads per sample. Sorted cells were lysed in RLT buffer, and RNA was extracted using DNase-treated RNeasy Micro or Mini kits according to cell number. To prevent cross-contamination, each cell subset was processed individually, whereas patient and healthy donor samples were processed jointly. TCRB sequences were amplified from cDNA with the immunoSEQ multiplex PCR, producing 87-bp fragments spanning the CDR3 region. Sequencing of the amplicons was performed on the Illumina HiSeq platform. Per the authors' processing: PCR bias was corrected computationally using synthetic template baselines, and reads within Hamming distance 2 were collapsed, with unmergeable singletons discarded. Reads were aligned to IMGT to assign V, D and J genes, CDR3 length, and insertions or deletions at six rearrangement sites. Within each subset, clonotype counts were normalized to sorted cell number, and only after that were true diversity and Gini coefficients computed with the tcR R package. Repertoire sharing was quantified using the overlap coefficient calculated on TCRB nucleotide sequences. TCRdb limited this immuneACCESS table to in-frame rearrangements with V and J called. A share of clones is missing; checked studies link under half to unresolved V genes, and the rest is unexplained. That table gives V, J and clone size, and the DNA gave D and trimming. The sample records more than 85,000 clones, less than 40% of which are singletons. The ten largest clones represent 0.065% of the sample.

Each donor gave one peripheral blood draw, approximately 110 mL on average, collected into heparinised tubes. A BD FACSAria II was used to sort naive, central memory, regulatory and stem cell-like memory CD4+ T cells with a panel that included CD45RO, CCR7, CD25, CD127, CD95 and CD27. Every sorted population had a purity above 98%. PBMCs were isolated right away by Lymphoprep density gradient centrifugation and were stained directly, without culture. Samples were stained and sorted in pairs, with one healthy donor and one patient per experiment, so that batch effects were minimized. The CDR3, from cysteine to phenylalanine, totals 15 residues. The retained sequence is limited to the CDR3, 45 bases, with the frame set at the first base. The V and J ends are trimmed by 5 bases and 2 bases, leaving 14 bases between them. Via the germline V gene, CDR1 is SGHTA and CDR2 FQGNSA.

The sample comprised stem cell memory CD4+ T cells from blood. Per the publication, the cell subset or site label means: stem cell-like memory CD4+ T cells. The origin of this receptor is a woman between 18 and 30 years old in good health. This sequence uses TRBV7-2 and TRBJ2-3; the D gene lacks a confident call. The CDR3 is CASSPLVVLTDTQYF. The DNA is TGTGCCAGCAGCCCGCTAGTGGTACTCACAGATACGCAGTATTTT.